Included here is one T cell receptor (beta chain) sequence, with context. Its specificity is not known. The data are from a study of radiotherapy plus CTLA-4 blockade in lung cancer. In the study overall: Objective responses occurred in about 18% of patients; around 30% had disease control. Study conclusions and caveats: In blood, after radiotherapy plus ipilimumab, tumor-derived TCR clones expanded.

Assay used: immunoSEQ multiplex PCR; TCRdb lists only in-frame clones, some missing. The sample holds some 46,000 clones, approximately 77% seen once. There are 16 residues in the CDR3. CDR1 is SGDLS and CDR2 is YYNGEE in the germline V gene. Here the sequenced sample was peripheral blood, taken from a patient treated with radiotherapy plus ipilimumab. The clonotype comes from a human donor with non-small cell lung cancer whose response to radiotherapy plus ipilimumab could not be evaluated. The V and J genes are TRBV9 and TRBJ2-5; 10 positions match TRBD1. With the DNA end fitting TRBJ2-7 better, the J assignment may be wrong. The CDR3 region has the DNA TGTGCCAGCAGCTCGACAGGGGGCCCAATCCCCTACGAGCAGTACTTC. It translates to CASSSTGGPIPYEQYF.